This entry is about one TCR beta chain. Clones were read by immunoSEQ multiplex PCR, and TCRdb kept only the in-frame ones, dropping some. The table lists over 120,000 clones, approximately 91% of them singletons. The V gene's germline CDR1 is KGHSH and CDR2 LQKENI. The CDR3 totals 17 residues. V gave up 3 bases and J gave up 2 bases; unmatched junction bases: 9. The sample belongs to a study of blood T cell repertoires in COVID-19. At the level of the study: PBMCs, B-cell-depleted T cells, or T cells provided the cDNA or gDNA that made up the material.

Sequencing was done on a sample of peripheral blood. The sequence came from a man between 65 and 79 years old with acute or convalescent COVID-19. This sequence joins TRBV18 and TRBJ1-5; TRBD1 matches at 8 bases. CDR3 in DNA: TGTGCCAGCTCACCGCGACAGGGGCCGAGGGGCAATCAGCCCCAGCATTTT. This sequence encodes CASSPRQGPRGNQPQHF.